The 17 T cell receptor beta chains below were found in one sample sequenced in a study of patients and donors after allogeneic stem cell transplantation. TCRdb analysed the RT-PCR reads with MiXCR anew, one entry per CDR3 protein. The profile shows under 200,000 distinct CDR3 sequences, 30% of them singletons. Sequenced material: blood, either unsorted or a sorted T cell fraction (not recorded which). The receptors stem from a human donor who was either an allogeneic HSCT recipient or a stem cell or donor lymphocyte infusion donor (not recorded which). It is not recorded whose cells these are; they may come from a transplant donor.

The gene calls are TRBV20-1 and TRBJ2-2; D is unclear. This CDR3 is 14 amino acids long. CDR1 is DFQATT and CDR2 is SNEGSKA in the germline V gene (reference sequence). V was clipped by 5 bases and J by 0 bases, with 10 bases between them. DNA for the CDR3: TGCAGTGCTTTTGGGGAACCGAACACCGGGGAGCTGTTTTTT. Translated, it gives CSAFGEPNTGELFF.

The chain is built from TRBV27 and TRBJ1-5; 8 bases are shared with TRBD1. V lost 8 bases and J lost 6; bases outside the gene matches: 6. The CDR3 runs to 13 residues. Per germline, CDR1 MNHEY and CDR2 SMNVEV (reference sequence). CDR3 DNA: TGTGCCAGCGGACAGGGCTTCAGTCAGCCCCAGCATTTT. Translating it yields CASGQGFSQPQHF.

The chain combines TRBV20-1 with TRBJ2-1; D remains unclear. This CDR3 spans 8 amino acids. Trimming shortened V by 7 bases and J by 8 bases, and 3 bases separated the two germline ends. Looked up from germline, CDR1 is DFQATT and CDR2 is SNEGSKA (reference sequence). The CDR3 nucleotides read TGCAGTGTCCATGAGCAGTTCTTC. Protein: CSVHEQFF.

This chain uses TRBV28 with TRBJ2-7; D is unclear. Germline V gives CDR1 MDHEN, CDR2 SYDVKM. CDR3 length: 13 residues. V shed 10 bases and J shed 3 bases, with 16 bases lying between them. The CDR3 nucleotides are TGTGCCATAGGCTACGGTGATAGCTACGAGCAGTACTTC. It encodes CAIGYGDSYEQYF. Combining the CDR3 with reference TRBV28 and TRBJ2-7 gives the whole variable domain DVKVTQSSRYLVKRTGEKVFLECVQDMDHENMFWYRQDPGLGLRLIYFSYDVKMKEKGDIPEGYSVSREKKERFSLILESASTNQTSMYLCAIGYGDSYEQYFGPGTRLTVT.

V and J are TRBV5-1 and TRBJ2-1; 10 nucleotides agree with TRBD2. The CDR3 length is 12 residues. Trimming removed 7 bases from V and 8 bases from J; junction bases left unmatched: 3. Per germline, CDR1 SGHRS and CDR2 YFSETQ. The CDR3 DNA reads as TGCGCCAGCGGGACTAGCGATGATGAGCAGTTCTTC. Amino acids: CASGTSDDEQFF. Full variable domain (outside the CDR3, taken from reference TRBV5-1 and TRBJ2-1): KAGVTQTPRYLIKTRGQQVTLSCSPISGHRSVSWYQQTPGQGLQFLFEYFSETQRNKGNFPGRFSGRQFSNSRSEMNVSTLELGDSALYLCASGTSDDEQFFGPGTRLTVL.

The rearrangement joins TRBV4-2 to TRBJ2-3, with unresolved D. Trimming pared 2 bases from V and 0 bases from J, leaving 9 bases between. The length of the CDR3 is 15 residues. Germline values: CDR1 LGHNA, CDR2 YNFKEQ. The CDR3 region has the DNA TGTGCCAGCAGCCAAATATGGGGTAGCACAGATACGCAGTATTTT. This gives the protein CASSQIWGSTDTQYF.

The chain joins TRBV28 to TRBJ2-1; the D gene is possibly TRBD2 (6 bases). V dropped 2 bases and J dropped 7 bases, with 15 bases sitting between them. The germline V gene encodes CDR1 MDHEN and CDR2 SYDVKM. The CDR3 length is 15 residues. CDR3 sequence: CASSLVWQGGNEQFF. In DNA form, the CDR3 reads TGTGCCAGCAGTTTAGTTTGGCAGGGAGGAAATGAGCAGTTCTTC.

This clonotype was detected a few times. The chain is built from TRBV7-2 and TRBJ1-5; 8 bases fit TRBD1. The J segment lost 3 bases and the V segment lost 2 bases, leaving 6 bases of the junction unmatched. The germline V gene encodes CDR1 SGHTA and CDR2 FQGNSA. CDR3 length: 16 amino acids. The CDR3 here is CASSLWSGGTNQPQHF. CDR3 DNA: TGTGCCAGCAGCTTATGGTCAGGGGGCACCAATCAGCCCCAGCATTTT.

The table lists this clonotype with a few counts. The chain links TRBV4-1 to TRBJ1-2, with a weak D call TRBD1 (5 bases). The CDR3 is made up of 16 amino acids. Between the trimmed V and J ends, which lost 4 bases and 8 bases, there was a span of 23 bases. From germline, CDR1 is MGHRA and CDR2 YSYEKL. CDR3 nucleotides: TGCGCCAGCAGCCTACCCCCTGAGGGCCAGGGTGGCGGCTACACCTTC. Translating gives CASSLPPEGQGGGYTF.

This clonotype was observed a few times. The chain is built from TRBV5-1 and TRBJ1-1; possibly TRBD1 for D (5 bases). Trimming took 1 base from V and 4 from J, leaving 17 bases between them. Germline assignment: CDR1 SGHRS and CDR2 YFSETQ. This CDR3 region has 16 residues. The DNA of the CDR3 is TGCGCCAGCAGCTTGCCCCCTAGGGGCAGGGCCACTGAAGCTTTCTTT. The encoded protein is CASSLPPRGRATEAFF.

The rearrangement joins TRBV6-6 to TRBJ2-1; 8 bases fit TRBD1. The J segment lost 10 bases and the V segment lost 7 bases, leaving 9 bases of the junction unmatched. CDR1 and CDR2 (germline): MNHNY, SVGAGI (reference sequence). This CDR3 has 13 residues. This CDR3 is CASTDPGTGEQFF. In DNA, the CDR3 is TGTGCCAGCACCGACCCTGGGACAGGCGAGCAGTTCTTC.

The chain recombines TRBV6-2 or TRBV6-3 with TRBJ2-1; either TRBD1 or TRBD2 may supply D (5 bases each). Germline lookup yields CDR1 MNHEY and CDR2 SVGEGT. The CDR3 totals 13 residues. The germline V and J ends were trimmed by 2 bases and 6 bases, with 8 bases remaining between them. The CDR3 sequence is CASSYGGVNEQFF. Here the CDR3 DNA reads TGTGCCAGCAGTTACGGGGGAGTCAATGAGCAGTTCTTC.

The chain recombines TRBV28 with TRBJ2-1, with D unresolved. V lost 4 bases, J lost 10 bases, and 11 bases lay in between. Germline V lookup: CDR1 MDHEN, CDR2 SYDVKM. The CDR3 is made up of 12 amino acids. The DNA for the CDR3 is TGTGCCAGCAGTTCCCCGGTGGGGGAGCAGTTCTTC. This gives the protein CASSSPVGEQFF. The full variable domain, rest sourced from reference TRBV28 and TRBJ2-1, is DVKVTQSSRYLVKRTGEKVFLECVQDMDHENMFWYRQDPGLGLRLIYFSYDVKMKEKGDIPEGYSVSREKKERFSLILESASTNQTSMYLCASSSPVGEQFFGPGTRLTVL.

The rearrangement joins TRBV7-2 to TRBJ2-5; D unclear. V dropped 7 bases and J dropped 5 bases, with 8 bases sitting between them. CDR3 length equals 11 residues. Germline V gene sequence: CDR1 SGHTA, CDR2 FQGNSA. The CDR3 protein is CASTAGETQYF. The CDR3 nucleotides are TGTGCCAGCACAGCTGGGGAGACCCAGTACTTC.

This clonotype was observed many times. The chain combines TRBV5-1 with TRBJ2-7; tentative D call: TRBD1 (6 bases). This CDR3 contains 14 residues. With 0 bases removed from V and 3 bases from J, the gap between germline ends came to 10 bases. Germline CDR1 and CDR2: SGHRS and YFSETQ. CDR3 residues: CASSLVGAIYEQYF. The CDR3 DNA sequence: TGCGCCAGCAGCTTGGTGGGGGCCATCTACGAGCAGTACTTC. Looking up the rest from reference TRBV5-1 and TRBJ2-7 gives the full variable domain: KAGVTQTPRYLIKTRGQQVTLSCSPISGHRSVSWYQQTPGQGLQFLFEYFSETQRNKGNFPGRFSGRQFSNSRSEMNVSTLELGDSALYLCASSLVGAIYEQYFGPGTRLTVT.

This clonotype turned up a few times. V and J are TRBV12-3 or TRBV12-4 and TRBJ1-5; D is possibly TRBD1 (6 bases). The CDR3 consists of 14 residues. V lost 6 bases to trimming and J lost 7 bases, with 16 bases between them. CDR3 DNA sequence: TGTGCCAGCAGGTTGTCAGGGGACCAACAGCCCCAGCATTTT. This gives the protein CASRLSGDQQPQHF.

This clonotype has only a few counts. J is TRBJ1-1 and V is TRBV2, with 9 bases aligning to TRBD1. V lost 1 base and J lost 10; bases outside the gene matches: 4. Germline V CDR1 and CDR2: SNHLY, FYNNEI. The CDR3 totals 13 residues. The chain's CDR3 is CASSEEGTGRAFF. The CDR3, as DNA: TGTGCCAGCAGTGAAGAGGGGACAGGGAGAGCTTTCTTT.